The sequence of this T cell receptor beta chain was determined in a study of lymphopenia after photon versus proton radiotherapy. Turning to this clone: Its cognate antigen is unknown.

Study-wide findings and caveats: After the lymphocyte nadir, photon-treated repertoires showed oligoclonal expansion, especially of CD8+ Temra cells. Survival link was tested only in deceased patients; proton benefit remains a possibility. Relative stability marked proton patients; photon patients lost diversity and naive cells. Larger post-nadir TCR diversity loss correlated inversely with survival in deceased patients.

Here immunoSEQ multiplex PCR was the method, and the copy in TCRdb shows in-frame clones only, minus some. The table lists fewer than 25,000 clones, 84% of them singletons, with over 20% in the top ten. Germline-derived CDR1 and CDR2 are MNHEY and SMNVEV (reference sequence). With 4 bases clipped from V and 1 base from J, the junction kept 15 bases outside the gene matches. This CDR3 spans 18 amino acids. This clonotype originated in a man aged 40-49 years with gastric cancer. The rearrangement joins TRBV27 to TRBJ1-1; TRBD1 matches 7 bases. The starting material was peripheral blood, obtained from a patient treated with photon-based radiotherapy. DNA for the CDR3: TGTGCCAGCAGTTCCTGGGACAGCAAAGTATGGAGGAACACTGAAGCTTTCTTT. Translating gives CASSSWDSKVWRNTEAFF.